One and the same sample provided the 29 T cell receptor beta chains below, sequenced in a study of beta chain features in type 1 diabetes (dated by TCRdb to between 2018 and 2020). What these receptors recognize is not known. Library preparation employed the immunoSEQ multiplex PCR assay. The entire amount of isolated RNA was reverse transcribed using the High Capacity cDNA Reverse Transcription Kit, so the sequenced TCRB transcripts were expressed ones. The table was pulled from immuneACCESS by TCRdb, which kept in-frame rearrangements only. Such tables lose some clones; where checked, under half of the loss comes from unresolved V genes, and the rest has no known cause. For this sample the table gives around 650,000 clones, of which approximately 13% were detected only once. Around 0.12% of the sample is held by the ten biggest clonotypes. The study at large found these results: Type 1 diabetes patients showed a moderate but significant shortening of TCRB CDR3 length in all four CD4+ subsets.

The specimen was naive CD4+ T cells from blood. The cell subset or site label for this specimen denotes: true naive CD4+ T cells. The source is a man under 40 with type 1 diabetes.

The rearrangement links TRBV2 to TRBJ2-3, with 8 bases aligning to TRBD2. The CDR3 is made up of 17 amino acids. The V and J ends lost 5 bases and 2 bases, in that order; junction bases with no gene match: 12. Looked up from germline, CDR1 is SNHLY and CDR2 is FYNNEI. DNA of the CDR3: TGTGCCAGCAGTTTGGGTCTTAGCGGGGCCCCCACAGATACGCAGTATTTT. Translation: CASSLGLSGAPTDTQYF.

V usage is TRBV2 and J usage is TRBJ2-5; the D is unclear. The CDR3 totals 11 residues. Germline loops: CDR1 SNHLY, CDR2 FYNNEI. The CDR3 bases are TGTGCAGGCGGCTACCAAGAGACCCAGTACTTC. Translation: CAGGYQETQYF.

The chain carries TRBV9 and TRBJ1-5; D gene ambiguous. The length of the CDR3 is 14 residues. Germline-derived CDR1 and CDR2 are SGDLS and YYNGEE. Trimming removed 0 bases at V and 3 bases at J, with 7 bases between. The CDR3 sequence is CASSVEADNQPQHF. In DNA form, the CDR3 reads TGTGCCAGCAGCGTAGAGGCGGACAATCAGCCCCAGCATTTT.

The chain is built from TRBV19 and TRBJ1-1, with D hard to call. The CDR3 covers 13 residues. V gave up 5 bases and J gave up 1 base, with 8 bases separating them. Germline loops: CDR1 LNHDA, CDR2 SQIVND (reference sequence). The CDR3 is CASSFEGNTEAFF. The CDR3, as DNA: TGTGCCAGTAGTTTCGAGGGGAACACTGAAGCTTTCTTT.

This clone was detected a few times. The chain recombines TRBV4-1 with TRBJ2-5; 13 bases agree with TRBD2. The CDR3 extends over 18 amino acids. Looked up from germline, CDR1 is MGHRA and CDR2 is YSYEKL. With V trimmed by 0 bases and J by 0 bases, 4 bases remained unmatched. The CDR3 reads CASSQERGTSGDQETQYF. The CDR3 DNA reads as TGCGCCAGCAGCCAAGAGAGGGGGACTAGCGGGGACCAAGAGACCCAGTACTTC.

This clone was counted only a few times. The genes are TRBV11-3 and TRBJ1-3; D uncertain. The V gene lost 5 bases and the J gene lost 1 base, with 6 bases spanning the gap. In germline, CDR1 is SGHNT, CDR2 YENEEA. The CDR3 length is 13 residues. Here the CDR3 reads CASSVGSGNTIYF. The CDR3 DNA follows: TGTGCCAGCAGCGTCGGGTCTGGAAACACCATATATTTT. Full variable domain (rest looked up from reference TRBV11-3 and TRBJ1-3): EAGVVQSPRYKIIEKKQPVAFWCNPISGHNTLYWYLQNLGQGPELLIRYENEEAVDDSQLPKDRFSAERLKGVDSTLKIQPAELGDSAVYLCASSVGSGNTIYFGEGSWLTVV.

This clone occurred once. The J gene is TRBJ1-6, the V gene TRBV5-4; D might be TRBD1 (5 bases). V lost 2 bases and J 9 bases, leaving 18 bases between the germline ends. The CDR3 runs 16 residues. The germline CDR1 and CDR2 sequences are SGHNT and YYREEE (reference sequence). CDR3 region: CASSFAAPREGSPLHF. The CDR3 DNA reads TGTGCCAGCAGCTTCGCTGCCCCCAGGGAAGGTTCACCCCTCCACTTT.

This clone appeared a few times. CDR3 DNA sequence: TGTGCCTGGAGTCGGACAGCGTTACGCGGGGGCTACACCTTC. It encodes CAWSRTALRGGYTF. V usage is TRBV30 and J usage is TRBJ1-2; D possibly corresponds to TRBD1 (6 bases). Germline loops: CDR1 GTSNPN, CDR2 SVGIG (reference sequence). This CDR3 spans 14 amino acids. Trimming took off 2 bases at V and 8 bases at J, with 18 bases between the two ends.

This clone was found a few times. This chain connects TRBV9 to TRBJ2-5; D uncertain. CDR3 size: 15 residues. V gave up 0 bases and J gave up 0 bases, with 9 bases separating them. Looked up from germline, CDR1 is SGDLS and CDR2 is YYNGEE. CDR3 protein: CASSVGHGNQETQYF. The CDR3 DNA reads TGTGCCAGCAGCGTAGGTCACGGCAACCAAGAGACCCAGTACTTC.

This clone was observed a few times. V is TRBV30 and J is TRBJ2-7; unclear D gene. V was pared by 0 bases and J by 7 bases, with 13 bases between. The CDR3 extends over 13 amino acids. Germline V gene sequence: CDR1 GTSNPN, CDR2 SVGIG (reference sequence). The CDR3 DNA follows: TGTGCCTGGAGTGTAGCTACCCCTACGGAGCAGTACTTC. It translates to CAWSVATPTEQYF.

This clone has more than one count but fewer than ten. CDR3 sequence: CASSLTGTGNTEAFF. DNA for the CDR3: TGCGCCAGCAGCTTAACCGGGACAGGGAACACTGAAGCTTTCTTT. The chain carries TRBV5-1 and TRBJ1-1, with 8 bases identical to TRBD1. V was clipped by 2 bases and J by 1 base; unmatched bases: 4. Germline V gene data show CDR1 as SGHRS and CDR2 as YFSETQ. This CDR3 spans 15 amino acids.

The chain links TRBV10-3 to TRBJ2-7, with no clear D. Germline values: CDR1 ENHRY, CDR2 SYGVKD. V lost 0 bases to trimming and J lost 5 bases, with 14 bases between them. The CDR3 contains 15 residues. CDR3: CAISESKGISNEQYF. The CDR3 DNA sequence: TGTGCCATCAGTGAGTCGAAGGGAATATCGAACGAGCAGTACTTC.

The CDR3 coding sequence is TGTGCCAGCAGCCAAGTTGGGCTAGCGGGGGGCCGGGATACGCAGTATTTT. It encodes CASSQVGLAGGRDTQYF. The chain couples TRBV14 to TRBJ2-3; 11 nucleotides line up with TRBD2. Germline V gene sequence: CDR1 SGHDN, CDR2 FVKESK. J was trimmed by 6 bases and V by 1 base; bases with no gene match: 9. The CDR3 has 17 amino acids.

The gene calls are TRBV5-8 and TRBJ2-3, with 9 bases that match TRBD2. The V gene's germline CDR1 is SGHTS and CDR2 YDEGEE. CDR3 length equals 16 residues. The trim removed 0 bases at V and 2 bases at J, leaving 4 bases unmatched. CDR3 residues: CASSLGLAAYTDTQYF. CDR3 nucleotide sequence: TGTGCCAGCAGCTTGGGACTAGCGGCTTACACAGATACGCAGTATTTT.

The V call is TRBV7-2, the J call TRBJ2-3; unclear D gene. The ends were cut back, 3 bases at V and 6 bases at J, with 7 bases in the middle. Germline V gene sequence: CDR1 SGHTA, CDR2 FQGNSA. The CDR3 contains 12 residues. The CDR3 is CASSFRRDTQYF. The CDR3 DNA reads TGTGCCAGCAGCTTCCGGCGGGATACGCAGTATTTT.

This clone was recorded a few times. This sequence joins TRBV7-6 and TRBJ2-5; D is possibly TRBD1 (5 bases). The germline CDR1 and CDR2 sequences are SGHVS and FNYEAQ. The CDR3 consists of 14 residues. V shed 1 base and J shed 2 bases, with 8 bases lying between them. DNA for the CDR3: TGTGCCAGCAGCTTAGACCAGGGTCAAGAGACCCAGTACTTC. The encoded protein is CASSLDQGQETQYF.

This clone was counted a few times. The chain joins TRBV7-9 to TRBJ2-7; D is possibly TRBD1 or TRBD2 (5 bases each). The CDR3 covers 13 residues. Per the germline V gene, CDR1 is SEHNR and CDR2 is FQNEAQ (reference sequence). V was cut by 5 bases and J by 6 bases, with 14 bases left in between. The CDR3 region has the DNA TGTGCCAGCAGCCCCACCTGGGGGACCGAGCAGTACTTC. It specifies CASSPTWGTEQYF.

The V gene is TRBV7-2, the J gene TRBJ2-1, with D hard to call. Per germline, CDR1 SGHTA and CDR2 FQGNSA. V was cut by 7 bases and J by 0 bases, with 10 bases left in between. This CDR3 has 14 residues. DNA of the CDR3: TGTGCCAGCACACCAGGATTCTCCTACAATGAGCAGTTCTTC. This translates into CASTPGFSYNEQFF. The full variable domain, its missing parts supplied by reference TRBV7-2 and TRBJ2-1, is GAGVSQSPSNKVTEKGKDVELRCDPISGHTALYWYRQSLGQGLEFLIYFQGNSAPDKSGLPSDRFSAERTGGSVSTLTIQRTQQEDSAVYLCASTPGFSYNEQFFGPGTRLTVL.

The CDR3 sequence is CASSLASQGNYSPLHF. The CDR3 DNA reads TGTGCCAGCAGCTTAGCTAGCCAGGGGAATTATTCACCCCTCCACTTT. The chain is built from TRBV7-2 and TRBJ1-6; D is perhaps TRBD1 (6 bases). V gave up 0 bases and J gave up 8 bases, with 14 bases separating them. This CDR3 comprises 16 residues. Germline V gene sequence: CDR1 SGHTA, CDR2 FQGNSA.

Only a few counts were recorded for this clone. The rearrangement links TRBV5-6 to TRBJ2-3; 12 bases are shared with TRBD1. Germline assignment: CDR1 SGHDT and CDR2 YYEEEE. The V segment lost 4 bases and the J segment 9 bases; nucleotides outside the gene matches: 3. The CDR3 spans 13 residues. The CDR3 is CASSTGQGATQYF. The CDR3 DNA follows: TGTGCCAGCAGCACGGGACAGGGGGCAACGCAGTATTTT.

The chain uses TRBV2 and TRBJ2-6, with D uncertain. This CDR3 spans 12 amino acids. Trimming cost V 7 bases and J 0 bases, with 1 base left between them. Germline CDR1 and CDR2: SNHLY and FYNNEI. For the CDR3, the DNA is TGTGCCAGCACCTCTGGGGCCAACGTCCTGACTTTC. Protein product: CASTSGANVLTF.

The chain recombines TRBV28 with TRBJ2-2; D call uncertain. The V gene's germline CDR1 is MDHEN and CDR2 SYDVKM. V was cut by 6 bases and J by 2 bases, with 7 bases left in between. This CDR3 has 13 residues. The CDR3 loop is CASRQSNTGELFF. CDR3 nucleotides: TGTGCCAGCAGACAATCTAACACCGGGGAGCTGTTTTTT.

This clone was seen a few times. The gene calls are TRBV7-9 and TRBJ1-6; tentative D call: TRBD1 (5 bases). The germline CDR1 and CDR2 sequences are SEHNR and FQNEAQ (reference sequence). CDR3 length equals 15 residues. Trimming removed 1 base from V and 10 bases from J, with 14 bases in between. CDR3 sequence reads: CASSLDLGEGSPLHF. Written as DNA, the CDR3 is TGTGCCAGCAGCTTAGATCTGGGGGAAGGATCACCCCTCCACTTT. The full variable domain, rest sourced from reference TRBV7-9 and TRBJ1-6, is DTGVSQNPRHKITKRGQNVTFRCDPISEHNRLYWYRQTLGQGPEFLTYFQNEAQLEKSRLLSDRFSAERPKGSFSTLEIQRTEQGDSAMYLCASSLDLGEGSPLHFGNGTRLTVT.

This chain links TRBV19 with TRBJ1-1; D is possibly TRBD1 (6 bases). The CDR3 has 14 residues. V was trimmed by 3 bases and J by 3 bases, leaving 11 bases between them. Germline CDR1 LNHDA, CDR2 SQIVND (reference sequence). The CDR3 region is CASSIRNRDTEAFF. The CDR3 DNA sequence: TGTGCCAGTAGTATCCGGAACAGGGACACTGAAGCTTTCTTT.

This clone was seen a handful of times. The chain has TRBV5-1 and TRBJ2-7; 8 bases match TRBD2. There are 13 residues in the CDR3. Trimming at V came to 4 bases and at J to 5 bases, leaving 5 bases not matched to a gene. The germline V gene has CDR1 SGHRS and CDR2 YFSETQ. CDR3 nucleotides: TGCGCCAGCAGCCCGGGGGGGCTCGACGAGCAGTACTTC. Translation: CASSPGGLDEQYF. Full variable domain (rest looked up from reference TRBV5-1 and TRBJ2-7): KAGVTQTPRYLIKTRGQQVTLSCSPISGHRSVSWYQQTPGQGLQFLFEYFSETQRNKGNFPGRFSGRQFSNSRSEMNVSTLELGDSALYLCASSPGGLDEQYFGPGTRLTVT.

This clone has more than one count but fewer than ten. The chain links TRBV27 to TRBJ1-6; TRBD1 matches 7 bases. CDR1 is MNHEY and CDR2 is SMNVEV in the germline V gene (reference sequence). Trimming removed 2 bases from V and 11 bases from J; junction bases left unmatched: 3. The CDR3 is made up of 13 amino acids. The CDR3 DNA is TGTGCCAGCAGTTTACCCAGGGGGGCACCCCTCCACTTT. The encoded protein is CASSLPRGAPLHF.

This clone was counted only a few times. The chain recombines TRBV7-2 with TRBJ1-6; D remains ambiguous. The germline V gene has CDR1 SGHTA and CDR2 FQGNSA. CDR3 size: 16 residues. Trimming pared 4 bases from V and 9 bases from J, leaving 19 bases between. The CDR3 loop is CASSSQPTAEGSPLHF. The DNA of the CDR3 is TGTGCCAGCAGCTCGCAACCCACAGCTGAGGGTTCACCCCTCCACTTT.

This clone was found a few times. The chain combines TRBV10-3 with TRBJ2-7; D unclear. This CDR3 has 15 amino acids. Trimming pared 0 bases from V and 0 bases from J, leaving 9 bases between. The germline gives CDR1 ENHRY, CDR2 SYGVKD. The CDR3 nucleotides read TGTGCCATCAGTGAGTCGGTAGGCAGCTCCTACGAGCAGTACTTC. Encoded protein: CAISESVGSSYEQYF.

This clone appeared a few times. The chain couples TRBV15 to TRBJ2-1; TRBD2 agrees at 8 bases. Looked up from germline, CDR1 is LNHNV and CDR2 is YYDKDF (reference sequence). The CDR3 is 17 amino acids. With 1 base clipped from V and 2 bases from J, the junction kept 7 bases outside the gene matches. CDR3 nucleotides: TGTGCCACCAGCAGAGTGGCTAGCGGGTCTCCCTACAATGAGCAGTTCTTC. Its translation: CATSRVASGSPYNEQFF.